This TCR beta chain is from a study of regulatory T cells in long-lasting Graves disease. V lost 0 bases and J 8 bases, leaving 9 bases between the germline ends. The CDR3 extends over 13 amino acids. In germline, CDR1 is KGHDR, CDR2 SFDVKD. Time point in this sample: newly diagnosed GD, antithyroid drugs for less than 3 months. The TCR library was made from RNA extracted from PBMCs. Patients all came to the study from an endocrinology department in Xi'an, China. This clonotype was counted ten times or more. Through Arm-PCR of CDR3 regions and iRepertoire HTBI primers, TCR beta libraries were built. One entry per CDR3 protein, called by TCRdb with MiXCR from the multiplex PCR reads. This table holds hundreds of thousands of distinct CDR3 sequences, around 12% found once. These same data were also listed under a study on T cells in Graves' hyperthyroidism and ophthalmopathy. As that study records: A 13 V-J signature model discriminated ophthalmopathy versus stable hyperthyroidism.

The source was peripheral blood mononuclear cells (PBMCs), collected at new diagnosis, from a patient treated with antithyroid drugs. The rearrangement links TRBV24-1 to TRBJ1-2; perhaps TRBD1 as D (5 bases). The sequence was obtained from a woman in her twenties or thirties with Graves disease. CDR3 in amino acids: CATSDLDSLGYTF. CDR3 nucleotides: TGTGCCACCAGTGATTTGGACAGCCTAGGCTACACCTTC.